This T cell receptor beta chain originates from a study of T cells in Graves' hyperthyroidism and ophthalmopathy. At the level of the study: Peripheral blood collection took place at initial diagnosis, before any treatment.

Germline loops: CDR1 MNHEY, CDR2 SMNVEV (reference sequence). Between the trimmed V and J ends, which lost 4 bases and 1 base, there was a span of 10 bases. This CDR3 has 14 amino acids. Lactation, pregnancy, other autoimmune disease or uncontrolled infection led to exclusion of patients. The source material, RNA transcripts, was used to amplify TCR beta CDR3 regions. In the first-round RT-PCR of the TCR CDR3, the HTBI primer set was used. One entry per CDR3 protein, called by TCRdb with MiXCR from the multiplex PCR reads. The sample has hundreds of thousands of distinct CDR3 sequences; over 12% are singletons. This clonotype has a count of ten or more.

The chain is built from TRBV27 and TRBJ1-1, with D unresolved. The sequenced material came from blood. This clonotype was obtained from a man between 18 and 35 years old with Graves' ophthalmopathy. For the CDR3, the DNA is TGTGCCAGCAGTTCCCTTAAGGGGAACACTGAAGCTTTCTTT. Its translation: CASSSLKGNTEAFF.